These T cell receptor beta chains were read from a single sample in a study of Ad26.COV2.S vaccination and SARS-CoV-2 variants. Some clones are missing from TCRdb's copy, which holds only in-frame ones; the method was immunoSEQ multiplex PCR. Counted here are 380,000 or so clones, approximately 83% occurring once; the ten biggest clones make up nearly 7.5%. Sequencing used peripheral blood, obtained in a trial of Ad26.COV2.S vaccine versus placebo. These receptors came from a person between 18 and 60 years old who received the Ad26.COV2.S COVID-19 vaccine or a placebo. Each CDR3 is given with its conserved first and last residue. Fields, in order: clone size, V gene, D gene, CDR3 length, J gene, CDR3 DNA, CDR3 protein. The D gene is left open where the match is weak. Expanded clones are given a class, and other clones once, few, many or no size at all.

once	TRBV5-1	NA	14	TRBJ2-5	TGCGCCAGCAGCTTGGCTGAGCGGCAAGAGACCCAGTACTTC	CASSLAERQETQYF
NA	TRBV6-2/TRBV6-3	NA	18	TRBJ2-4	TGTGCCAGCAGTCCAGACATAATCAGTGAGGAGGACCAAAACATTCAGTACTTC	CASSPDIISEEDQNIQYF
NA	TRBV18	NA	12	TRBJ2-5	TGTGCCAGCTCACCAAATCAAGAGACCCAGTACTTC	CASSPNQETQYF
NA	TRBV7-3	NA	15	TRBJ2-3	TGTGCCAGCAGCTTAATGGCGACTCCCACAGATACGCAGTATTTT	CASSLMATPTDTQYF
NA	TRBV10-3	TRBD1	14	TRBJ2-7	TGTGCCATCAGTGAAACAGGGGTTCCCTACGAGCAGTACTTC	CAISETGVPYEQYF
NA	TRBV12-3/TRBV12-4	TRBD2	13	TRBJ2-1	TGTGCCAGCAGAAGGACTAGCCGAACTGGGCAGTTCTTC	CASRRTSRTGQFF
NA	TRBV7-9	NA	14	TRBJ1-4	TGTGCCAGCAGCTCCCCCGGGGTTAATGAAAAACTGTTTTTT	CASSSPGVNEKLFF
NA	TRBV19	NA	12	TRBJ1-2	TGTGCCAGTAAGAGAGGGGCGGATGGCTACACCTTC	CASKRGADGYTF
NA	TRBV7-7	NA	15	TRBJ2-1	TGTGCCAGCAGTCAGGGGAGGGGAGGGCGCAATGAGCAGTTCTTC	CASSQGRGGRNEQFF
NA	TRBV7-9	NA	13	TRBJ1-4	TGTGCCAGCAGCCGAAGCCTCCGTGAAAAACTGTTTTTT	CASSRSLREKLFF
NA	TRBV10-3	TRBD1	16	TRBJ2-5	TGTGCCATCAGTGTTGGACAGGGGGCAGGGCAAGAGACCCAGTACTTC	CAISVGQGAGQETQYF
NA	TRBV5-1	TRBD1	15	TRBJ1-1	TGCGCCAGCAGCTTGACAGGGGGCTCGGGCACTGAAGCTTTCTTT	CASSLTGGSGTEAFF
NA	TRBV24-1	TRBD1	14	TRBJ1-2	TGTGCCACCAGTGATTGGACAGGGTCGGCTGGCTACACCTTC	CATSDWTGSAGYTF
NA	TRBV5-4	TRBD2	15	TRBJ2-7	TGTGCCAGCAGCACGGGACTAGCGGCCTCCTACGAGCAGTACTTC	CASSTGLAASYEQYF
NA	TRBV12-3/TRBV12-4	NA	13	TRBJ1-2	TGTGCCAGCACCCTCTACGGACGGGCCGGCTACACCTTC	CASTLYGRAGYTF
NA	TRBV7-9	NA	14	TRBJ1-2	TGTGCCAGCAGCTCCTCCCCGACCACCTATGGCTACACCTTC	CASSSSPTTYGYTF
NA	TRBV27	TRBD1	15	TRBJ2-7	TGTGCCAGCAGCAGGACAGGGGGCGAAAACTACGAGCAGTACTTC	CASSRTGGENYEQYF
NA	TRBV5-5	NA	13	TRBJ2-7	TGTGCCAGCACCTCCCGGCGGGCGGTCGAGCAGTACTTC	CASTSRRAVEQYF
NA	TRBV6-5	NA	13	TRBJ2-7	TGTGCCAGCAGTTACGGGATAAGGGACGAGCAGTACTTC	CASSYGIRDEQYF
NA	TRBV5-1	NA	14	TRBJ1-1	TGCGCCAGCAGCTTGAGGCGAGGGGACACTGAAGCTTTCTTT	CASSLRRGDTEAFF
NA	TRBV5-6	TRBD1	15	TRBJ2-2	TGTGCCAGCAGCTCGACAGGGGTGAACACCGGGGAGCTGTTTTTT	CASSSTGVNTGELFF
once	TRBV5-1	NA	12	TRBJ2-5	TGCGCCAGCAGCAACCCCCCAGAGACCCAGTACTTC	CASSNPPETQYF
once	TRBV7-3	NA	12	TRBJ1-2	TGTGCCAGCAGCTCCACCCTTAATGGCTACACCTTC	CASSSTLNGYTF
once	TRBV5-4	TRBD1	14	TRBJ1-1	TGTGCCAGCAGCTGGGACAGCGCTAACACTGAAGCTTTCTTT	CASSWDSANTEAFF
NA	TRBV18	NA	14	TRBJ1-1	TGTGCCAGCTCAAGGGCCTTTATGAACACTGAAGCTTTCTTT	CASSRAFMNTEAFF
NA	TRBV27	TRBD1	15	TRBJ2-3	TGTGCCAGCAGTTTATTGGGACAGACATATTATACGCAGTATTTT	CASSLLGQTYYTQYF
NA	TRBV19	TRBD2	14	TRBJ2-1	TGTGCCAGTAGTATAGGCCTAGCGGGCAATGAGCAGTTCTTC	CASSIGLAGNEQFF
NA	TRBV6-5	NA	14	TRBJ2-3	TGTGCCAGCATACAGGACCCTTCCCCAGATACGCAGTATTTT	CASIQDPSPDTQYF
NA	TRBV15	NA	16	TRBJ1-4	TGTGCCACCAGCAGAGATGGGGGGCCAACTAATGAAAAACTGTTTTTT	CATSRDGGPTNEKLFF
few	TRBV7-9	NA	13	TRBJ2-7	TGTGCCAGCAGCGATACAGCGACCTACGAGCAGTACTTC	CASSDTATYEQYF
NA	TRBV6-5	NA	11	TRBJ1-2	TGTGCCAGCAGAGGGTACTATGGCTACACCTTC	CASRGYYGYTF